This record looks at one TCR beta chain sequence and its context. Germline values: CDR1 SGHTA, CDR2 FQGNSA. V lost 5 bases and J lost 2, with 16 bases in between. This CDR3 comprises 15 residues. This entry comes from a study of blood T cells in healthy people across ages. A second PCR of 7 to 11 cycles used a sample-barcoded 5' primer and a J-beta primer mix. TCRdb re-derived calls from the 5' RACE reads in MiXCR, one entry per CDR3 protein. This table holds about 1.1 million distinct CDR3 sequences, 30% to 40% found once. This clonotype was obtained from a man between 18 and 35 years old in good health. Sequenced input: blood. The J gene is TRBJ2-7, the V gene TRBV7-2; D not certain. The CDR3 bases are TGTGCCAGCAGCGACCTCACGGCGGATCCCTACGAGCAGTACTTC. Its protein is CASSDLTADPYEQYF.